This paragraph covers one T cell receptor (beta chain) sequence. This clonotype is medium-sized (0.01 to 0.1%) on the basis of its frequency; no count is available. The antigen it recognizes is unknown. TCRdb lists the instrument as NextSeq 550. The Human TCR Profiling Kit (MiLaboratory) was used to prepare UMI-labeled 5' RACE TRB cDNA libraries. cDNA synthesis used the entire amount of extracted RNA, and PCR amplification then used the entire amount of cDNA produced. The libraries were made side by side, with each library going through the same number of PCR cycles. The paper's processing steps were these. MIGEC and MiXCR extracted about 57,000 +/- 9,900 unique UMI-labeled TRB cDNA molecules per library, requiring at least two reads per UMI. On average, approximately 40,000 +/- 10,000 functional in-frame TRB CDR3 nucleotide clonotypes lacking stop codons were found per library. After each sample was downsampled to 5000 UMI-labeled TRB molecules, VDJtools was used to calculate diversity metrics such as normalized Shannon-Wiener and Chao1. Clonotype-size-weighted physicochemical properties of the central five CDR3 residues (interaction energy, strength, volume and Kidera factor 4) were computed in VDJtools. TCRdb reanalyzed the reads, keeping one entry per CDR3 protein sequence and omitting DNA. What appears here as the V and J calls and clone size reflects TCRdb's work, not the paper's. The table for this sample shows roughly 6,000 distinct CDR3 sequences. The ten largest clones represent 1.3% of the sample.

The source of the sample is a study of CXCR3-negative and CXCR3-positive naive CD8 T cells (dated by TCRdb to between 2018 and 2021). About the investigation overall: In total, roughly 140 million TRB reads were obtained, which works out to roughly 1.5 +/- 0.3 million reads per library. The diversity and physicochemical repertoire analyses included some 11 donors pooled from two independent experiments. The TRBV-TRBJ cluster analysis covered naive subsets from about 5 donors and memory cells from 3 donors. What the study reported, not specific to this receptor: TRBV-TRBJ usage was similar between naive CXCR3-negative and CXCR3-positive cells from the same donor, while memory cells showed distinct patterns. Repertoire diversity was comparably high in both naive subsets but much lower in memory CD8+ T cells. TRB CDR3s from CXCR3-positive naive cells showed higher hydrophobicity (lower Kidera factor 4), lower energy, and higher strength and volume indices than CXCR3-negative naive cells. Because surface CD5, which has been linked to self-reactivity in mice, was comparable between naive subsets, TCR interaction strength was also inferred from TRB CDR3 physicochemical properties. Freshly isolated PBMCs were used for most assays because CXCR3 expression went down partially after cryopreservation.

Each CD8+ T cell subset was flow-sorted in triplicate, with fewer than 350,000 cells per subset placed directly into RLT lysis buffer. Naive CD8+ T cells were defined stringently as CD45RO-CCR7+CD27+CD95- to exclude memory contaminants. Peripheral blood mononuclear cells were isolated from buffy coats by standard density gradient centrifugation. A FACSAria III was used to flow-sort naive CD8+ T cells into CXCR3-negative and CXCR3-positive populations. Total RNA was extracted from sorted cells using an RNeasy Mini Kit. The CDR3 starts with the cysteine, ends with the phenylalanine, and has 12 residues. No DNA sequence is on record. From a lookup of the germline V gene, CDR1 and CDR2 are SGHVS and FQNEAQ.

Input material: naive CXCR3+ CD8+ T cells from blood. What the cell subset or site label conveys for this sample: CD45RO-CCR7+CD27+CD95- naive CD8+ T cells expressing CXCR3 (TNR3+). The chain uses TRBV7-8 and TRBJ2-7; TCRdb gives TRBD1 as the D gene, but with no DNA this cannot be confirmed. The receptor comes from a human donor in good health. Some clones in this sample may be carry-over from other donors' samples. The CDR3: CASSQGDYEQYF.